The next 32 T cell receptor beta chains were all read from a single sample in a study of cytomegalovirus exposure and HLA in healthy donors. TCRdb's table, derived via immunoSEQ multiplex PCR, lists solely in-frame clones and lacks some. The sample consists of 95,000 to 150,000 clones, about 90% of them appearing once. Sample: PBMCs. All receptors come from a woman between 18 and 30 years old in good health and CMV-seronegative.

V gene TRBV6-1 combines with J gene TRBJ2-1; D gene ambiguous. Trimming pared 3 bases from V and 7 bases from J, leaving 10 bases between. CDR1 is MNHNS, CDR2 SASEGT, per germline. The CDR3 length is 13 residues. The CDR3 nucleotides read TGTGCCAGCAGTGAGCCCCAACGGAATGAGCAGTTCTTC. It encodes CASSEPQRNEQFF.

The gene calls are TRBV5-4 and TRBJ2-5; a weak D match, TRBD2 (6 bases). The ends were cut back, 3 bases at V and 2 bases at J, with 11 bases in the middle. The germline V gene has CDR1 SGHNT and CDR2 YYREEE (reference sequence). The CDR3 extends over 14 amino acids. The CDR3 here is CASSSGTLQETQYF. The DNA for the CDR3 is TGTGCCAGCAGCTCCGGGACTCTGCAAGAGACCCAGTACTTC.

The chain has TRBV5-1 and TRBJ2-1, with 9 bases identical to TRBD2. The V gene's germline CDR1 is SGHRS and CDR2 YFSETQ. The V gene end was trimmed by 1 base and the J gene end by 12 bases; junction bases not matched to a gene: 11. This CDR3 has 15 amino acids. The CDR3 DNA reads TGCGCCAGCAGCTTGCGGCTAGCGGGACCGTCGGGGCAGTTCTTC. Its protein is CASSLRLAGPSGQFF.

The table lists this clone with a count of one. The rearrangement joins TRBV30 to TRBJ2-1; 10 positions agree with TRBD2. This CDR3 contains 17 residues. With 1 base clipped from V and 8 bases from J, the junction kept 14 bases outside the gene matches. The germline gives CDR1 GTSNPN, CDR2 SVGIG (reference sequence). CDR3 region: CAWSALGLSGGADEQFF. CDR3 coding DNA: TGTGCCTGGAGTGCCCTGGGACTGAGCGGGGGGGCGGATGAGCAGTTCTTC.

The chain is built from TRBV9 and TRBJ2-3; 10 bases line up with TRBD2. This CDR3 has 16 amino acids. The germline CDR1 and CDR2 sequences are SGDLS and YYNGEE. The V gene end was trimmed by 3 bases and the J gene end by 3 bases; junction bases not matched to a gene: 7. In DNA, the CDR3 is TGTGCCAGCAGCGAAGAACTAGCGGGAAGGACAGATACGCAGTATTTT. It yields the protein CASSEELAGRTDTQYF.

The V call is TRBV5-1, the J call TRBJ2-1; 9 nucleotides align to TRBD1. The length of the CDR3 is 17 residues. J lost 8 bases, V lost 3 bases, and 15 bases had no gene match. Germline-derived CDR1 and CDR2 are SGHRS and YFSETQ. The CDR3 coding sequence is TGCGCCAGCAGCTCGACCCTCATGGGACAGGGTCAGCATGAGCAGTTCTTC. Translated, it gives CASSSTLMGQGQHEQFF.

Written as DNA, the CDR3 is TGCGCCAGCAAGCGGACAGGAAACACCGGGGAGCTGTTTTTT. It yields the protein CASKRTGNTGELFF. The chain links TRBV5-1 to TRBJ2-2, with TRBD1 identical over 7 bases. Trimming at V came to 6 bases and at J to 2 bases, leaving 4 bases not matched to a gene. Germline values: CDR1 SGHRS, CDR2 YFSETQ. This CDR3 spans 14 amino acids.

The CDR3 protein is CSARGDNEQFF. CDR3 coding DNA: TGCAGTGCTAGGGGCGACAATGAGCAGTTCTTC. The rearrangement uses TRBV20-1 and TRBJ2-1, with D unresolved. CDR3 size: 11 residues. Trimming stripped 3 bases from V and 5 bases from J, with 5 bases between. Germline values: CDR1 DFQATT, CDR2 SNEGSKA (reference sequence).

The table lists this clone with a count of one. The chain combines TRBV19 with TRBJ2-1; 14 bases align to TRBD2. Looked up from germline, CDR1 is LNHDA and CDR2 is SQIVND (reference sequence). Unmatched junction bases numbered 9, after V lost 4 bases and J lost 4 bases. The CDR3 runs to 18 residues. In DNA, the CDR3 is TGTGCCAGTAGTAGGGGACTAGCGGGAGTACCGTCATACAATGAGCAGTTCTTC. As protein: CASSRGLAGVPSYNEQFF. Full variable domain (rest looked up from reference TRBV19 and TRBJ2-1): DGGITQSPKYLFRKEGQNVTLSCEQNLNHDAMYWYRQDPGQGLRLIYYSQIVNDFQKGDIAEGYSVSREKKESFPLTVTSAQKNPTAFYLCASSRGLAGVPSYNEQFFGPGTRLTVL.

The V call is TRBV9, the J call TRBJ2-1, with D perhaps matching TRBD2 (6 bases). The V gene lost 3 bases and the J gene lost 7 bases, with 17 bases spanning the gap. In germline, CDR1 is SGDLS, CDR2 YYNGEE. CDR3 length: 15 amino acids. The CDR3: CASSGSGTPGNEQFF. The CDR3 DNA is TGTGCCAGCAGCGGTTCCGGGACTCCTGGGAATGAGCAGTTCTTC.

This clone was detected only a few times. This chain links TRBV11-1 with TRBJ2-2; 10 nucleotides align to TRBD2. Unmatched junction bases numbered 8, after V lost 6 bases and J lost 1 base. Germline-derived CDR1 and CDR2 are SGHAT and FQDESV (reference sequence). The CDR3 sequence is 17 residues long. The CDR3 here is CASSSRTSGLNTGELFF. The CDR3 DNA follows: TGTGCCAGCAGTTCTAGGACTAGCGGACTGAACACCGGGGAGCTGTTTTTT.

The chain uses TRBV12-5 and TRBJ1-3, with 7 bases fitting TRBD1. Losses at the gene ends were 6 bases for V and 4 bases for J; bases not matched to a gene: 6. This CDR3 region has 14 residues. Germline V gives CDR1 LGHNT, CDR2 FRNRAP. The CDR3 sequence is CASGLTGVGNTIYF. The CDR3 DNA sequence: TGTGCTAGTGGCCTCACAGGGGTCGGAAACACCATATATTTT. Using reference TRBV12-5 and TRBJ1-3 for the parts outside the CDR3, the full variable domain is DARVTQTPRHKVTEMGQEVTMRCQPILGHNTVFWYRQTMMQGLELLAYFRNRAPLDDSGMPKDRFSAEMPDATLATLKIQPSEPRDSAVYFCASGLTGVGNTIYFGEGSWLTVV.

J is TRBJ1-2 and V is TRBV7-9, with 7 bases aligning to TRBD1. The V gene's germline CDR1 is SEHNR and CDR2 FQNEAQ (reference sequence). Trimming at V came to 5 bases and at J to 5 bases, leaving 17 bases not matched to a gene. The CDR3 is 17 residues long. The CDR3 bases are TGTGCCAGCAGCCAACAACTAACCGGGACAGCAATTTATGGCTACACCTTC. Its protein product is CASSQQLTGTAIYGYTF.

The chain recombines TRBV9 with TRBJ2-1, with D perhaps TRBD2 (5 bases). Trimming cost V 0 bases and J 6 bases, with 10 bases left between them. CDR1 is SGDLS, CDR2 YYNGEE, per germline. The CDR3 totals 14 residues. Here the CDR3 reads CASSVGLEGNEQFF. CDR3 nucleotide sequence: TGTGCCAGCAGCGTAGGGCTAGAGGGCAATGAGCAGTTCTTC.

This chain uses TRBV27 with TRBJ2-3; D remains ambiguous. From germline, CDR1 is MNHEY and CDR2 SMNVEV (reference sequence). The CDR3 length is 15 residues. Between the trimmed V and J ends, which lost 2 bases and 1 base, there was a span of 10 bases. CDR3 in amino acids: CASSLGQMGTDTQYF. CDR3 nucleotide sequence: TGTGCCAGCAGTTTAGGGCAGATGGGCACAGATACGCAGTATTTT.

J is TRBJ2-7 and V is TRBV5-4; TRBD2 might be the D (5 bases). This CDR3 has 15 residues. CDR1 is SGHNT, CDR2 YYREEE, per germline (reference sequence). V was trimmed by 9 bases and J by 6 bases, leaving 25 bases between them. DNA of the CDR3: TGTGCCATGTCATCTACGGCATGGAGGAGCTCCGAGCAGTACTTC. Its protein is CAMSSTAWRSSEQYF. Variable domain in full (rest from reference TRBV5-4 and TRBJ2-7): ETGVTQSPTHLIKTRGQQVTLRCSSQSGHNTVSWYQQALGQGPQFIFQYYREEENGRGNFPPRFSGLQFPNYSSELNVNALELDDSALYLCAMSSTAWRSSEQYFGPGTRLTVT.

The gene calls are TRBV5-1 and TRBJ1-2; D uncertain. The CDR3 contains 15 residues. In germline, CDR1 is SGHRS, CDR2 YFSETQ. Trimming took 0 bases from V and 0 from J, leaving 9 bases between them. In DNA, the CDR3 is TGCGCCAGCAGCTTGGCAGGCATAGCTAACTATGGCTACACCTTC. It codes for CASSLAGIANYGYTF.

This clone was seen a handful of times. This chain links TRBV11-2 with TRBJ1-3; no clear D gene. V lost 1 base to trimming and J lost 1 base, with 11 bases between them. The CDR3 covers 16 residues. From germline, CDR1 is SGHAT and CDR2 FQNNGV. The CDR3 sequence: CASSLVGAGSGNTIYF. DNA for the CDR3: TGTGCCAGCAGCTTAGTAGGTGCGGGGTCTGGAAACACCATATATTTT.

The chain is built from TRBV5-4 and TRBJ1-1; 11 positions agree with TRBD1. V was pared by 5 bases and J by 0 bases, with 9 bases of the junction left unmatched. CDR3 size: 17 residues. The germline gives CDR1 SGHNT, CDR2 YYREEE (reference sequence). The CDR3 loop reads CASRKPGQGGMNTEAFF. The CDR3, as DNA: TGTGCCAGCAGGAAGCCGGGACAGGGGGGCATGAACACTGAAGCTTTCTTT.

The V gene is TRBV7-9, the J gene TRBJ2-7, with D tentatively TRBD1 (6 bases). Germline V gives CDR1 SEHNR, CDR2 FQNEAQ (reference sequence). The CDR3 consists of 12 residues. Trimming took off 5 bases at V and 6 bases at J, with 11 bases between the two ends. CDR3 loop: CASSPTGIEQYF. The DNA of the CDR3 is TGTGCCAGCAGCCCCACAGGGATCGAGCAGTACTTC. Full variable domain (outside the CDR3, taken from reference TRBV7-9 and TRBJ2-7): DTGVSQNPRHKITKRGQNVTFRCDPISEHNRLYWYRQTLGQGPEFLTYFQNEAQLEKSRLLSDRFSAERPKGSFSTLEIQRTEQGDSAMYLCASSPTGIEQYFGPGTRLTVT.

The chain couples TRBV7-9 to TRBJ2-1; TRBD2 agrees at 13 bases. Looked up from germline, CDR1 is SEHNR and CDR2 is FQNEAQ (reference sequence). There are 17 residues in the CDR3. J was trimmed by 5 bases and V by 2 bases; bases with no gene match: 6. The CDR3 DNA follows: TGTGCCAGCAGCTTAAGGGCGACTAGCGGGGGGAACAATGAGCAGTTCTTC. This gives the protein CASSLRATSGGNNEQFF. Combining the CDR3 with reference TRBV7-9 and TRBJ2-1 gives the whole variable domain DTGVSQNPRHKITKRGQNVTFRCDPISEHNRLYWYRQTLGQGPEFLTYFQNEAQLEKSRLLSDRFSAERPKGSFSTLEIQRTEQGDSAMYLCASSLRATSGGNNEQFFGPGTRLTVL.

CDR3 loop: CASSRASGNEQFF. CDR3 DNA: TGTGCCAGCTCACGCGCTAGCGGCAATGAGCAGTTCTTC. The chain has TRBV18 and TRBJ2-1, with 7 bases that match TRBD2. The CDR3 runs 13 residues. CDR1 and CDR2 from the germline V gene are KGHSH and LQKENI. The V and J ends lost 4 bases and 6 bases, in that order; junction bases with no gene match: 3.

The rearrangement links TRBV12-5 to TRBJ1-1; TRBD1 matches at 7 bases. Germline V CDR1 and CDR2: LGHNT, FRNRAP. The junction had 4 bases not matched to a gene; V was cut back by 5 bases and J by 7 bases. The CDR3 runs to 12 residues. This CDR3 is CASGTRQGEAFF. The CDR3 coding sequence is TGTGCTAGTGGTACGAGACAGGGTGAAGCTTTCTTT. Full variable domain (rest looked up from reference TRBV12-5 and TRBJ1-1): DARVTQTPRHKVTEMGQEVTMRCQPILGHNTVFWYRQTMMQGLELLAYFRNRAPLDDSGMPKDRFSAEMPDATLATLKIQPSEPRDSAVYFCASGTRQGEAFFGQGTRLTVV.

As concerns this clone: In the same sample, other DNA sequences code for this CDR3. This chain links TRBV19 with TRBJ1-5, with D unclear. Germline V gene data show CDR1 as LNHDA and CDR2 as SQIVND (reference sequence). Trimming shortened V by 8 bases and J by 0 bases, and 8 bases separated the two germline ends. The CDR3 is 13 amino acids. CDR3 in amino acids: CASRGYSNQPQHF. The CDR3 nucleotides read TGTGCCAGTCGGGGATATAGCAATCAGCCCCAGCATTTT.

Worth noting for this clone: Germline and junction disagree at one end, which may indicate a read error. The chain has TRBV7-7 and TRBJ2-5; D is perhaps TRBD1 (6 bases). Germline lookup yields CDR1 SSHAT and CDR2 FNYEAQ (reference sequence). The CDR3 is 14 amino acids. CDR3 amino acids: CASSFSGTKETQYF. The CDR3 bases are TGTGCTAGCAGCTTCTCGGGGACAAAAGAGACCCAGTACTTC.

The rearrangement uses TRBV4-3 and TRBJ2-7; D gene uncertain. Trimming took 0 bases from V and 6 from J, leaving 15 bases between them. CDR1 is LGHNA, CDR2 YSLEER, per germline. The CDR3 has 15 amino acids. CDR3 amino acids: CASSQESLRTFEQYF. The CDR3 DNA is TGCGCCAGCAGCCAAGAGAGTCTTCGAACGTTCGAGCAGTACTTC.

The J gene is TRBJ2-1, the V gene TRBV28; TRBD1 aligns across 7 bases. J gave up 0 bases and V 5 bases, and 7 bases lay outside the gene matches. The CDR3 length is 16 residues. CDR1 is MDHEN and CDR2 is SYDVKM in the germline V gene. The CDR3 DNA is TGTGCCAGCAGTGGACAGGTTCGAAGCTCCTACAATGAGCAGTTCTTC. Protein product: CASSGQVRSSYNEQFF.

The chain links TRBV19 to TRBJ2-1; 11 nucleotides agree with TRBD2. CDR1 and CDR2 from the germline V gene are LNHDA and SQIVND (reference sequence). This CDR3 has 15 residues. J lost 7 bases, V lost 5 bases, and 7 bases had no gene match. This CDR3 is CASSSPGLAENEQFF. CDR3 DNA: TGTGCCAGTAGTTCACCGGGACTAGCGGAAAATGAGCAGTTCTTC. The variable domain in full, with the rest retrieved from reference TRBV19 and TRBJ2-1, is DGGITQSPKYLFRKEGQNVTLSCEQNLNHDAMYWYRQDPGQGLRLIYYSQIVNDFQKGDIAEGYSVSREKKESFPLTVTSAQKNPTAFYLCASSSPGLAENEQFFGPGTRLTVL.

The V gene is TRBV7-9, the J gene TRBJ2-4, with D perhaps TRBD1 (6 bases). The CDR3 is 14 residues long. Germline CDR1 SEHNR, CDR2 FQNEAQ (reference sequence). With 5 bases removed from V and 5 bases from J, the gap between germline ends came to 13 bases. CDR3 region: CASSKQGPQNIQYF. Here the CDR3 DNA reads TGTGCCAGCAGCAAACAGGGACCTCAAAACATTCAGTACTTC.

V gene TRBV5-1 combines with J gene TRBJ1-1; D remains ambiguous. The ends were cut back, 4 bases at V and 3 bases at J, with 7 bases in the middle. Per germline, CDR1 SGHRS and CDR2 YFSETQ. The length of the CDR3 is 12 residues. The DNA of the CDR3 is TGCGCCAGCAGCGGGCTTGACACTGAAGCTTTCTTT. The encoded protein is CASSGLDTEAFF.

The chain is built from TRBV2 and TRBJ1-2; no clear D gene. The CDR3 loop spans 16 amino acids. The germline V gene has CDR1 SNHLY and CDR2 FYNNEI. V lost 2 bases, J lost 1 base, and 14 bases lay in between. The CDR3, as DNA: TGTGCCAGCAGTGAATCTCCCCAGGATTATAACTATGGCTACACCTTC. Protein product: CASSESPQDYNYGYTF.

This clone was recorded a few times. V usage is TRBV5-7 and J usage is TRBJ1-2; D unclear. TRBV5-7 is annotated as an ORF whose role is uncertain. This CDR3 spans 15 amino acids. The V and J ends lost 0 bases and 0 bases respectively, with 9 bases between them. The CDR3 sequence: CASSLVAVPNYGYTF. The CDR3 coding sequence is TGTGCCAGCAGCTTGGTGGCAGTGCCTAACTATGGCTACACCTTC.